This TCR beta chain was sequenced during a study of Tregs in tolerant kidney transplant recipients. The study's findings and limits: This study did not directly address biological reproducibility. For some patients, primers changed over time, blocking nucleotide-level comparison. Validation in larger populations is needed because few patients were studied.

Some clones are missing from TCRdb's copy, which holds only in-frame ones; the method was immunoSEQ multiplex PCR. The table lists more than 75,000 clones, 93% of them singletons, with around 0.45% in the top ten. The CDR3 is 14 residues long. From germline, CDR1 is SGDLS and CDR2 YYNGEE. Concerning this clone: Its antigen is unidentified.

CD4+CD25+CD127- Tregs, CD4+CD25- non-Tregs, CD4 and CD8 cells were sorted. This receptor was taken from a human donor who received a combined kidney and bone marrow transplant. This chain uses TRBV9 with TRBJ2-5, with no clear D. Gene TRBJ2-7 matches the end of the DNA better, so the J call may be wrong. Sequencing was performed on CD4+ T cells from blood, taken before the transplant. The CDR3 DNA is TGTGCCAGCAGCGAGATGCTTAATACCTACGAGCAGTACTTC. It codes for CASSEMLNTYEQYF.